This is a list of T cell receptor beta chains from one sample in a study of control samples from healthy donors and cancer patients. Profiled with immunoSEQ multiplex PCR; TCRdb holds only in-frame clones, not every one. The sample has 150,000 to 200,000 clones, 90% to 95% seen once. Sequencing was done on a sample of blood. The receptors were gathered from a woman aged 40 to 50 in good health. CDR3s leave out the opening cysteine and the closing phenylalanine or tryptophan.

V	J	CDR3
TRBV5-1	TRBJ1-2	ASSWEGNYRGGLYGYT
TRBV7-2	TRBJ1-1	ASSLGGNRGNTEAF
TRBV7-2	TRBJ2-1	ASSLDRGAGQF
TRBV18	TRBJ2-7	ASSPTTGVDEQY
TRBV6-5	TRBJ2-7	ASQTSGAYEQY
TRBV28	TRBJ1-1	ASSTQGPNTEAF
TRBV7-9	TRBJ2-7	ASSLELGRVNEQY
TRBV30	TRBJ1-5	AWSVGRGNQPQH
TRBV7-2	TRBJ2-5	ASSPPPPKETQY
TRBV30	TRBJ1-3	AWSWDSGNTIY
TRBV14	TRBJ1-1	APGTEAF
TRBV4-3	TRBJ1-1	ASSHPGQVTEAF
TRBV7-6	TRBJ1-4	ASSLAGQSSSEKLF
TRBV4-1	TRBJ1-6	ASSQVPNRVVNSPLH
TRBV30	TRBJ1-5	AWSGQGNSNQPQH
TRBV10-3	TRBJ2-3	AVSPTGPVDTQY
TRBV11-1	TRBJ1-3	ASSTDSLKGNTIY
TRBV27	TRBJ1-4	ASSLSGPGFSEKLF
TRBV5-1	TRBJ2-2	ASSLGGDTLNTGELF
TRBV12-3/TRBV12-4	TRBJ2-3	ASSFVDTQY
TRBV9	TRBJ2-1	ASSVGAGVHNEQF
TRBV7-2	TRBJ1-2	ASTLGSVGYT
TRBV29-1	TRBJ1-4	SVARGTNEKLF
TRBV7-2	TRBJ2-3	ASGRASYTDTQY
TRBV30	TRBJ1-2	AWSVRGYGYT
TRBV7-9	TRBJ1-1	ASSFRDKNTEAF
TRBV3-1/TRBV3-2	TRBJ1-2	ASSRVMSYGYT
TRBV27	TRBJ2-7	ASSPDRTYEQY
TRBV19	TRBJ1-4	ATDDRGSEKLF
TRBV24-1	TRBJ1-6	ATSDPENNSPLH
TRBV29-1	TRBJ1-2	SVVGANYGYT
TRBV19	TRBJ1-3	ASQNRQVYSGNTIY
TRBV7-3	TRBJ2-5	ASSLRSLGRQETQY
TRBV13	TRBJ2-5	ASAGGGRAGLETQY
TRBV6-5	TRBJ1-5	ASSYGPGIQPQH
TRBV15	TRBJ1-5	ATSRGGRPREPQH
TRBV6-6	TRBJ1-4	ASSYDSGREKLF
TRBV11-2	TRBJ1-1	ASSLGAGPLYTEAF
TRBV2	TRBJ1-2	ASSSDINYGYT
TRBV12-3/TRBV12-4	TRBJ1-1	ASSFMGTTEAF
TRBV3-1/TRBV3-2	TRBJ1-4	ASSQTGVTGPEKLF
TRBV4-3	TRBJ2-7	ASSRSYGVGLYEQY
TRBV28	TRBJ2-5	ASSFGQGGNEETQY
TRBV10-3	TRBJ1-1	AITRTPGEAF
TRBV2	TRBJ1-2	ASTRDRGSYYT
TRBV7-8	TRBJ2-5	ASSRGTSGSGNQETQY
TRBV27	TRBJ1-2	ASSFVRGDGYT
TRBV15	TRBJ1-2	ATSLGRGNNYGYT
TRBV15	TRBJ2-7	ATSRVGHPGVEQY